This TCR beta chain came from a study of identical twins. MiXCR was run by TCRdb on the 5' RACE reads, yielding one entry per CDR3 protein. The top ten hold approximately 0.52% of the sample, which has 450,000 or so distinct CDR3 sequences, about 14% seen once. The same sample was also studied in work on yellow fever vaccine responses in identical twins.

The sequence derives from a woman between 18 and 29 years old in good health. Sequenced input: CD4+ T cells sorted from blood.

The CDR3 coding sequence is TGTGCCAGTAGGCTGGACAGGAACTATGGCTACACCTTC. It specifies CASRLDRNYGYTF. V is TRBV19 and J is TRBJ1-2; 7 bases match TRBD1. Germline trimming cut 6 bases from V and 2 bases from J; bases unmatched to any gene: 3. Per the germline V gene, CDR1 is LNHDA and CDR2 is SQIVND (reference sequence). The CDR3 length is 13 residues.